The 10 T cell receptor beta chains listed next were all sequenced from one sample in a study of blood T cells in healthy people across ages. Then a second PCR, running roughly 6 to 11 cycles, was carried out with a sample-barcoded 5' primer and a J-beta primer mix. TCRdb re-called the 5' RACE reads with MiXCR, one entry per CDR3 protein. The sample comprises 540,000 or so distinct CDR3 sequences, around half of which are singletons, and 20% to 25% rests with the top ten. The sequenced sample was blood. The receptors stem from a man older than 75 in good health.

The V call is TRBV11-3, the J call TRBJ2-1; the D gene is possibly TRBD1 (6 bases). The CDR3 has 17 residues. Germline V lookup: CDR1 SGHNT, CDR2 YENEEA. V lost 1 base to trimming and J lost 0 bases, with 13 bases between them. CDR3 coding DNA: TGTGCCAGCAGCTTAGTCGCAGGGGTGGTCTCCTACAATGAGCAGTTCTTC. It yields the protein CASSLVAGVVSYNEQFF.

This chain joins TRBV4-2 and TRBJ2-3; 8 positions match TRBD2. CDR3 length: 17 residues. The V gene's germline CDR1 is LGHNA and CDR2 YNFKEQ. J lost 1 base, V lost 0 bases, and 6 bases had no gene match. The CDR3 protein is CASSQDRGAGGTDTQYF. CDR3 coding DNA: TGTGCCAGCAGCCAAGATCGGGGAGCGGGAGGCACAGATACGCAGTATTTT.

V is TRBV7-9 and J is TRBJ2-1, with 14 bases lining up with TRBD2. Germline values: CDR1 SEHNR, CDR2 FQNEAQ (reference sequence). The CDR3 consists of 18 residues. V lost 5 bases to trimming and J lost 1 base; unmatched junction nucleotides: 7. The CDR3 sequence: CASSPRLAGGPSYNEQFF. The CDR3, as DNA: TGTGCCAGCAGCCCCAGACTAGCGGGAGGGCCTTCCTACAATGAGCAGTTCTTC.

V is TRBV30 and J is TRBJ2-7; TRBD2 agrees at 8 bases. The germline CDR1 and CDR2 sequences are GTSNPN and SVGIG (reference sequence). The CDR3 has 17 amino acids. With V trimmed by 0 bases and J by 1 base, 11 bases remained unmatched. CDR3 loop: CAWSVEDISGTSYEQYF. The CDR3, as DNA: TGTGCCTGGAGTGTGGAGGATATTAGCGGGACGTCCTACGAGCAGTACTTC.

This clonotype has just a few counts. The chain recombines TRBV3-1 with TRBJ2-1; TRBD1 matches 7 bases. The germline gives CDR1 LGHDT, CDR2 YNNKEL (reference sequence). V dropped 8 bases and J dropped 10; count of bases not matched to a gene: 14. The CDR3 has 14 residues. The CDR3 region is CASQQQTGSDEQFF. As DNA, the CDR3 is TGTGCCAGCCAACAACAGACAGGGTCGGACGAGCAGTTCTTC.

The genes are TRBV11-2 and TRBJ2-5; the D gene is possibly TRBD1 (6 bases). TRBJ2-7 explains the end of the DNA better; the J call may be wrong. Germline CDR1 SGHAT, CDR2 FQNNGV. This CDR3 is built from 14 residues. CDR3 protein: CASRRRTDAYEQYF. DNA for the CDR3: TGTGCCAGCAGACGGCGGACAGACGCCTACGAGCAGTACTTC.

The J gene is TRBJ2-3, the V gene TRBV10-3; no clear D gene. Germline values: CDR1 ENHRY, CDR2 SYGVKD. With 9 bases removed from V and 4 bases from J, the gap between germline ends came to 20 bases. The CDR3 is made up of 15 amino acids. The CDR3 region has the DNA TGTGCCATTAAGACCGGGCAAGTAGTGGCAGATACGCAGTATTTT. This sequence encodes CAIKTGQVVADTQYF.

The chain employs TRBV27 and TRBJ2-5, with a possible D match to TRBD2 (7 bases). Germline-derived CDR1 and CDR2 are MNHEY and SMNVEV (reference sequence). The CDR3 length is 15 residues. V lost 4 bases to trimming and J lost 5 bases, with 17 bases between them. The CDR3 loop reads CASSWGRGARETQYF. CDR3 DNA sequence: TGTGCCAGCAGTTGGGGTCGGGGGGCCCGGGAGACCCAGTACTTC.

This chain links TRBV29-1 with TRBJ2-1; D remains ambiguous. The CDR3 covers 12 residues. Germline CDR1 SQVTM, CDR2 ANQGSEA. Trimming shortened V by 0 bases and J by 9 bases, and 9 bases separated the two germline ends. CDR3 bases: TGCAGCGTTGAAGAGGGCCCCAGTGAGCAGTTCTTC. It yields the protein CSVEEGPSEQFF.

The rearrangement uses TRBV3-1 and TRBJ2-3; TRBD2 agrees at 15 bases. The V gene's germline CDR1 is LGHDT and CDR2 YNNKEL (reference sequence). This CDR3 region has 18 residues. The V and J ends lost 4 bases and 0 bases, in that order; junction bases with no gene match: 5. The CDR3: CASSLWTSGGVSTDTQYF. CDR3 DNA: TGTGCCAGCAGCCTCTGGACTAGCGGGGGGGTTAGCACAGATACGCAGTATTTT.